This entry is about one T cell receptor (beta chain). The repertoire was sequenced with immunoSEQ multiplex PCR; TCRdb's copy has only in-frame clones and lacks some. The top ten hold roughly 0.6% of the sample, which has about 50,000 clones, about 93% seen once. J gave up 2 bases and V 7 bases, and 7 bases lay outside the gene matches. CDR1 and CDR2 (germline): MDHEN, SYDVKM. The CDR3 sequence is 14 residues long. This sample is part of a study of T cell changes during pregnancy in multiple sclerosis. The sample here was CD4+ T cells from peripheral blood mononuclear cells, taken after pregnancy. This chain joins TRBV28 and TRBJ2-7, with TRBD2 matching 8 bases. This sequence originates from a female donor in good health, enrolled as a control in a pregnancy study. This chain's CDR3 is CASNLSGEAYEQYF. CDR3 DNA sequence: TGTGCCAGCAACCTTAGCGGGGAAGCCTACGAGCAGTACTTC.